This T cell receptor (beta chain) was obtained from a study of cytotoxic CD8 clonotypes in ibrutinib-treated CLL. The study's findings and limits: Clonality correlated strongly with circulating CD8+ T cells and exceeded age-matched healthy donors at baseline.

CDR3 length: 12 residues. Germline CDR1 MDHEN, CDR2 SYDVKM. V lost 6 bases and J lost 7, with 10 bases in between. Approximately 2 micrograms of genomic DNA from cryopreserved PBMCs went into TCR beta libraries. With regard to this clone: Its target is unknown.

Clones were sequenced by immunoSEQ multiplex PCR, and TCRdb holds only the in-frame ones, with some missing. Of 140,000 to 150,000 clones listed, about 78% are singletons. This chain joins TRBV28 and TRBJ1-5; the D gene is possibly TRBD1 (5 bases). The sequences come from PBMCs, collected after 24 months of ibrutinib treatment. The sequence was obtained from a human donor with chronic lymphocytic leukemia. For the CDR3, the DNA is TGTGCCAGCAGGGAAGGGGACCAGCCCCAGCATTTT. Translated: CASREGDQPQHF.